A single sample gave rise to the 29 T cell receptor beta chains below, sequenced in a study of T cell responses to AZD1222 COVID-19 vaccine. Measured with immunoSEQ multiplex PCR; TCRdb has only the in-frame clones, and not every one. Of about 100,000 clones detected, just under 90% appear once; the ten largest clones hold approximately 3%. The sample consisted of peripheral blood, taken on day 0 of AZD1222 vaccination. All receptors come from an adult in good health.

The rearrangement joins TRBV5-4 to TRBJ2-3; D perhaps matches TRBD1 (6 bases). Trimming removed 2 bases from V and 6 bases from J, with 10 bases in between. CDR3 length: 13 residues. Germline assignment: CDR1 SGHNT and CDR2 YYREEE (reference sequence). CDR3 amino acids: CASSFQGTDTQYF. CDR3 nucleotides: TGTGCCAGCAGCTTTCAGGGGACGGATACGCAGTATTTT.

The chain employs TRBV3-1 (or the pseudogene TRBV3-2) and TRBJ1-5; D is perhaps TRBD1 (6 bases). The CDR3 loop spans 13 amino acids. Germline CDR1 is LGHDT and CDR2 is YNNKEL (reference sequence). V was pared by 5 bases and J by 7 bases, with 12 bases between. CDR3 coding DNA: TGTGCCAGCAGCGCCACAGGGAACCAGCCCCAGCATTTT. This encodes CASSATGNQPQHF.

The J gene is TRBJ1-4, the V gene TRBV28; a weak D match, TRBD1 (5 bases). The CDR3 has 16 residues. Germline CDR1 reads MDHEN; CDR2 reads SYDVKM. Trimming left V 4 bases short and J 7 bases short, with 19 bases between. The CDR3 DNA reads as TGTGCCAGCAGTTACGGGGGGACGAGTGACATTGAAAAACTGTTTTTT. This encodes CASSYGGTSDIEKLFF.

The chain uses TRBV5-1 and TRBJ1-2; the match to TRBD1 covers 7 bases. The CDR3 sequence is 14 residues long. Germline V gene sequence: CDR1 SGHRS, CDR2 YFSETQ. The ends lost 6 bases at V and 5 bases at J; junction bases unmatched: 10. The CDR3 nucleotides read TGCGCCAGCAACCCTTCGGGACAGTCTTATGGCTACACCTTC. Protein product: CASNPSGQSYGYTF.

The chain carries TRBV4-1 and TRBJ2-1; D gene ambiguous. The CDR3 has 16 amino acids. Germline V CDR1 and CDR2: MGHRA, YSYEKL. V was pared by 4 bases and J by 6 bases, with 19 bases between. CDR3: CASSPMDGTRANEQFF. The DNA for the CDR3 is TGCGCCAGCAGCCCTATGGACGGTACGCGAGCCAATGAGCAGTTCTTC.

Only one count was recorded for this clone. The CDR3 bases are TGTGCCAGCAGTTTCCTGAATGAGCAGTTCTTC. Protein sequence: CASSFLNEQFF. The chain uses TRBV28 and TRBJ2-1; D is ambiguous. CDR3 length: 11 amino acids. Trimming shortened V by 3 bases and J by 7 bases, and 4 bases separated the two germline ends. CDR1 and CDR2 (germline): MDHEN, SYDVKM.

The chain combines TRBV7-9 with TRBJ1-2; D is unresolved. The CDR3 sequence is 16 residues long. Germline loops: CDR1 SEHNR, CDR2 FQNEAQ (reference sequence). V was shortened by 4 bases and J by 4 bases, with 19 bases between the two germline ends. The CDR3 DNA follows: TGTGCCAGCAGCTCCAACCCTGGACTGGGTAGCTATGGCTACACCTTC. Protein sequence: CASSSNPGLGSYGYTF. The whole variable domain, remainder taken from reference TRBV7-9 and TRBJ1-2, is DTGVSQNPRHKITKRGQNVTFRCDPISEHNRLYWYRQTLGQGPEFLTYFQNEAQLEKSRLLSDRFSAERPKGSFSTLEIQRTEQGDSAMYLCASSSNPGLGSYGYTFGSGTRLTVV.

This clone was detected only once. This chain joins TRBV5-6 and TRBJ2-7; D is unclear. Germline V gene sequence: CDR1 SGHDT, CDR2 YYEEEE. The CDR3 runs to 11 residues. Trimming pared 4 bases from V and 1 base from J, leaving 3 bases between. DNA for the CDR3: TGTGCCAGCAGCGGATCCTACGAGCAGTACTTC. Protein: CASSGSYEQYF.

The genes are TRBV7-8 and TRBJ1-1; D gene unclear. The CDR3 sequence is 14 residues long. The V and J ends lost 6 bases and 4 bases respectively, with 15 bases between them. CDR1 is SGHVS, CDR2 FQNEAQ, per germline. The CDR3: CASSRASRGTEAFF. The CDR3 region has the DNA TGTGCCAGCAGTAGGGCCTCCCGGGGCACTGAAGCTTTCTTT.

The J gene is TRBJ2-7, the V gene TRBV2; 7 nucleotides agree with TRBD1. This CDR3 is built from 14 residues. V gave up 7 bases and J gave up 0 bases; unmatched junction bases: 6. Germline V CDR1 and CDR2: SNHLY, FYNNEI. The CDR3 is CASTQGWRSYEQYF. CDR3 DNA: TGTGCCAGCACACAGGGGTGGCGCTCCTACGAGCAGTACTTC.

This clone was picked up a small number of times. The chain employs TRBV5-1 and TRBJ1-5, with 8 bases matching TRBD1. J was trimmed by 7 bases and V by 0 bases; bases with no gene match: 3. CDR1 and CDR2 from the germline V gene are SGHRS and YFSETQ. This CDR3 has 14 residues. CDR3 amino acids: CASSLGTGRQPQHF. CDR3 DNA: TGCGCCAGCAGCTTGGGGACAGGGCGACAGCCCCAGCATTTT. Full variable domain (rest looked up from reference TRBV5-1 and TRBJ1-5): KAGVTQTPRYLIKTRGQQVTLSCSPISGHRSVSWYQQTPGQGLQFLFEYFSETQRNKGNFPGRFSGRQFSNSRSEMNVSTLELGDSALYLCASSLGTGRQPQHFGDGTRLSIL.

The J gene is TRBJ1-5, the V gene TRBV5-5; D call uncertain. Germline V gives CDR1 SGHKS, CDR2 YYEKEE (reference sequence). Trimming pared 0 bases from V and 6 bases from J, leaving 7 bases between. This CDR3 comprises 13 residues. The CDR3 spells CASSLAGVQPQHF. CDR3 DNA: TGTGCCAGCAGCTTGGCCGGGGTTCAGCCCCAGCATTTT.

This clone was seen a handful of times. The chain carries TRBV6-2 or TRBV6-3 and TRBJ1-2; 7 bases are a match to TRBD1. The CDR3 contains 16 residues. Trimming cost V 0 bases and J 6 bases; bases outside gene matches: 10. Germline V gene lookup returns CDR1 MNHEY and CDR2 SVGEGT. The CDR3 sequence is CASSYSGSTGRDGYTF. The CDR3 DNA reads TGTGCCAGCAGTTACTCGGGCTCGACAGGGAGAGATGGCTACACCTTC.

This clone was observed once. The chain employs TRBV19 and TRBJ2-2; TRBD1 is a possible D gene (6 bases). Germline V gene lookup returns CDR1 LNHDA and CDR2 SQIVND (reference sequence). The V gene lost 5 bases and the J gene lost 4 bases, with 14 bases spanning the gap. The CDR3 runs 15 residues. The CDR3 region has the DNA TGTGCCAGTAGTCGAATAGGGGGACGCACCGGGGAGCTGTTTTTT. Its translation: CASSRIGGRTGELFF.

This sequence joins TRBV18 and TRBJ2-5, with 7 bases aligning to TRBD1. Germline CDR1 and CDR2: KGHSH and LQKENI. Unmatched junction bases numbered 6, after V lost 6 bases and J lost 5 bases. The CDR3 is 13 amino acids. DNA of the CDR3: TGTGCCAGCTCGGCAGGGGGATTGGAGACCCAGTACTTC. Translating it yields CASSAGGLETQYF.

V usage is TRBV4-2 and J usage is TRBJ1-6; weak D call: TRBD1 (5 bases). Trimming took 0 bases from V and 7 from J, leaving 10 bases between them. The germline gives CDR1 LGHNA, CDR2 YNFKEQ. The CDR3 spans 15 residues. CDR3 coding DNA: TGTGCCAGCAGCCAAGATTCAGGGTGGAATTCACCCCTCCACTTT. This encodes CASSQDSGWNSPLHF.

This sequence joins TRBV4-3 and TRBJ1-4; the D is unclear. The CDR3 contains 13 residues. Germline-derived CDR1 and CDR2 are LGHNA and YSLEER. The V and J ends lost 1 base and 6 bases respectively, with 6 bases between them. CDR3 amino acids: CASSQVVDEKLFF. CDR3 DNA: TGCGCCAGCAGCCAAGTGGTTGATGAAAAACTGTTTTTT.

This chain uses TRBV7-8 with TRBJ1-1, with D tentatively TRBD1 (5 bases). The CDR3 consists of 13 residues. Trimming removed 2 bases at V and 5 bases at J, with 9 bases between. Germline V gene data show CDR1 as SGHVS and CDR2 as FQNEAQ. The CDR3 protein is CASSLQGGTEAFF. For the CDR3, the DNA is TGTGCCAGCAGCTTACAGGGAGGGACTGAAGCTTTCTTT.

The chain uses TRBV12-3 or TRBV12-4 and TRBJ1-1; no firm D call. The CDR3 covers 13 residues. The V gene lost 9 bases and the J gene lost 3 bases, with 14 bases spanning the gap. CDR3 protein: CASNPHGDTEAFF. The CDR3 nucleotides read TGTGCCAGTAATCCTCACGGGGACACTGAAGCTTTCTTT.

The chain recombines TRBV5-1 with TRBJ2-3; the D is unclear. CDR1 and CDR2 from the germline V gene are SGHRS and YFSETQ. Between the trimmed V and J ends, which lost 4 bases and 0 bases, there was a span of 3 bases. This CDR3 is 12 amino acids long. CDR3 sequence reads: CASSTSTDTQYF. The CDR3 DNA reads TGCGCCAGCAGCACGAGCACAGATACGCAGTATTTT.

The chain has TRBV4-2 and TRBJ1-4; the D gene is possibly TRBD1 (6 bases). This CDR3 has 16 amino acids. The germline CDR1 and CDR2 sequences are LGHNA and YNFKEQ. V gave up 0 bases and J gave up 6 bases, with 14 bases separating them. CDR3 sequence (DNA): TGTGCCAGCAGCCAAGATTGGGCAGGGGCGGATGAAAAACTGTTTTTT. This codes for CASSQDWAGADEKLFF.

The chain couples TRBV5-3 to TRBJ2-7, with 9 bases fitting TRBD1. TRBV5-3 is designated an ORF whose function remains uncertain. The CDR3 extends over 16 amino acids. J lost 3 bases, V lost 1 base, and 8 bases had no gene match. The CDR3 is CARSLIPDRGLYEQYF. CDR3 DNA: TGTGCCAGAAGCTTGATTCCGGACAGGGGCCTCTACGAGCAGTACTTC.

The chain couples TRBV10-2 to TRBJ1-3, with D tentatively TRBD1 (5 bases). V was shortened by 4 bases and J by 1 base, with 8 bases between the two germline ends. This CDR3 is built from 14 residues. The germline CDR1 and CDR2 sequences are WSHSY and SAAADI. The CDR3 DNA follows: TGCGCCAGCAGTGTATCAGGGTCTGGAAACACCATATATTTT. Amino acids: CASSVSGSGNTIYF.

The rearrangement joins TRBV11-2 to TRBJ2-1; unclear D gene. The length of the CDR3 is 15 residues. The V end lost 5 bases, the J end lost 0 bases, and 11 bases lay between the germline ends. The germline gives CDR1 SGHAT, CDR2 FQNNGV. The chain's CDR3 is CASSPGSSSYNEQFF. The CDR3, as DNA: TGTGCCAGCAGCCCCGGATCGAGCTCCTACAATGAGCAGTTCTTC.

The rearrangement joins TRBV28 to TRBJ2-1; 9 bases align to TRBD1. Germline CDR1 is MDHEN and CDR2 is SYDVKM. The CDR3 length is 16 residues. V dropped 2 bases and J dropped 4; count of bases not matched to a gene: 6. The CDR3 spells CASSLGGTGSYNEQFF. The CDR3 bases are TGTGCCAGCAGTTTAGGGGGGACAGGGTCTTACAATGAGCAGTTCTTC. The full variable domain, rest sourced from reference TRBV28 and TRBJ2-1, is DVKVTQSSRYLVKRTGEKVFLECVQDMDHENMFWYRQDPGLGLRLIYFSYDVKMKEKGDIPEGYSVSREKKERFSLILESASTNQTSMYLCASSLGGTGSYNEQFFGPGTRLTVL.

V usage is TRBV28 and J usage is TRBJ1-2; TRBD1 matches 7 bases. J was trimmed by 6 bases and V by 6 bases; bases with no gene match: 10. The CDR3 runs 14 residues. Germline values: CDR1 MDHEN, CDR2 SYDVKM. This CDR3 reads CASREGQEVNGYTF. CDR3 nucleotides: TGTGCCAGCAGGGAAGGACAGGAGGTGAATGGCTACACCTTC.

The V and J genes are TRBV19 and TRBJ1-5; TRBD1 aligns across 12 bases. Germline values: CDR1 LNHDA, CDR2 SQIVND (reference sequence). The V and J ends lost 5 bases and 0 bases, in that order; junction bases with no gene match: 14. CDR3 length equals 20 residues. In DNA form, the CDR3 reads TGTGCCAGTAGTCCCCGGGACAGGGGGCTTAATGTTATTAGCAATCAGCCCCAGCATTTT. Its protein product is CASSPRDRGLNVISNQPQHF.

This clone was picked up one time. V and J are TRBV2 and TRBJ1-6, with a possible D match to TRBD1 (6 bases). The CDR3 spans 16 residues. In germline, CDR1 is SNHLY, CDR2 FYNNEI. V shed 8 bases and J shed 7 bases, with 21 bases lying between them. The CDR3 loop is CASSLRGYQANSPLHF. CDR3 sequence (DNA): TGTGCCAGCTCACTTAGGGGGTATCAAGCAAATTCACCCCTCCACTTT.

This rearrangement joins TRBV6-5 to TRBJ1-3, with a possible D match to TRBD1 (5 bases). Trimming pared 6 bases from V and 4 bases from J, leaving 10 bases between. This CDR3 contains 13 residues. Germline CDR1 reads MNHEY; CDR2 reads SVGAGI. CDR3: CASRPRQGNTIYF. In DNA form, the CDR3 reads TGTGCCAGCAGACCCCGACAGGGAAACACCATATATTTT.